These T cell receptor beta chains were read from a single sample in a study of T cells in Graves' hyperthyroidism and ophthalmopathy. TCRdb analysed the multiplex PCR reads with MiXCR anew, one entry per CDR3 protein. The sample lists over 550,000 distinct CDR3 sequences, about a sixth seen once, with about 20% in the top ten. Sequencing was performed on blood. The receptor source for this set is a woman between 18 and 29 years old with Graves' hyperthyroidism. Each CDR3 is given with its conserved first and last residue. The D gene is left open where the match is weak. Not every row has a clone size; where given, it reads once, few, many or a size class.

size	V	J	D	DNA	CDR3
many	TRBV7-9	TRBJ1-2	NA	TGTGCCAGCAGCTTAGTTGGCCAGAACTATGGCTACACCTTC	CASSLVGQNYGYTF
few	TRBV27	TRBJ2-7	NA	TGTGCCAGCAGAACACCAGTAGTGGACGAGCAGTACTTC	CASRTPVVDEQYF
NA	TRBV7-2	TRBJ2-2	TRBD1	TGTGCCAGCAGCCAACCCTGGGACAGTCCAAAGGCGAACACCGGGGAGCTGTTTTTT	CASSQPWDSPKANTGELFF
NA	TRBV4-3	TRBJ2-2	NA	TGCGCCAGCAGCCAAGATCGAATGGACCCCACCGGGGAGCTGTTTTTT	CASSQDRMDPTGELFF
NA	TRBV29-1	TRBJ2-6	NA	TGCAGCGTACAGGGACCTGGGGCCAACGTCCTGACTTTC	CSVQGPGANVLTF
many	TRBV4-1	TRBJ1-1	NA	TGCGCCAGCAGCCAAGCAACAGTTATGAACACTGAAGCTTTCTTT	CASSQATVMNTEAFF
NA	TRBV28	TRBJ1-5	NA	TGTGCCAGCAGTTTAGACAGGATGGTAAATCAGCCCCAGCATTTT	CASSLDRMVNQPQHF
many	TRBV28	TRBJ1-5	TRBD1	TGTGCCAGCAGCACCGCCAGACAGGGAGGCAATCAGCCCCAGCATTTT	CASSTARQGGNQPQHF
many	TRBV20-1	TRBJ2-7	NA	TGCAGTGCTAGTTCGAGCTCCTACGAGCAGTACTTC	CSASSSSYEQYF
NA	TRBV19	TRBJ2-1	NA	TGTGCCAGTAGTACACTACAGGGTACCTCCTACAATGAGCAGTTCTTC	CASSTLQGTSYNEQFF
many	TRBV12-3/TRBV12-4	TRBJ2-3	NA	TGTGCCAGCAGTTTAATGGCGGTCACAGATACGCAGTATTTT	CASSLMAVTDTQYF
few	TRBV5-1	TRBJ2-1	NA	TGCGCCAGCAGCTGGGACGGCAATGAGCAGTTCTTC	CASSWDGNEQFF
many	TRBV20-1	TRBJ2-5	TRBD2	TGCAGTGCCAGGACCGTTGGCGGGAGTGTATGGGAGACCCAGTACTTC	CSARTVGGSVWETQYF
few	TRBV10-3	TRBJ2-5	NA	TGTGCCATCAGTGAGCCCACCCGTAAGGGTAAGGGGACCCAGTACTTC	CAISEPTRKGKGTQYF
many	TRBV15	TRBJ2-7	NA	TGTGCCACCAGCAGAGACTGGACAGCCTACGAGCAGTACTTC	CATSRDWTAYEQYF
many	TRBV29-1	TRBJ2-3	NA	TGCAGCGTTGAGACTCGGTTCACAGATACGCAGTATTTT	CSVETRFTDTQYF
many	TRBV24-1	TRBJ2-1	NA	TGTGCCACCAGTGACGGCGGAGGAAGGAATGAGCAGTTCTTC	CATSDGGGRNEQFF
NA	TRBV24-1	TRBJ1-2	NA	TGTGCCACCAGTGATCCCTCAGGGGATGGGGATGGCTACACCTTC	CATSDPSGDGDGYTF
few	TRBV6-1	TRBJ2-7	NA	TGTGCCAGCAGTAATTTGGACAGCTCCTACGAGCAGTACTTC	CASSNLDSSYEQYF
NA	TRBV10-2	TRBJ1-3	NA	TGCGCCAGCAGTGGGACCAGAAACACCATATATTTT	CASSGTRNTIYF
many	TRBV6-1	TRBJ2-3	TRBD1	TGTGCCAGCAGTGGGGGGGGACAGGGTTCAGATACGCAGTATTTT	CASSGGGQGSDTQYF
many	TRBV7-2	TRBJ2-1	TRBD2	TGTGCCAGCAGCTCCCCACCCAGGAGGCTAGCGGGGGTCTCCTACAATGAGCAGTTCTTC	CASSSPPRRLAGVSYNEQFF
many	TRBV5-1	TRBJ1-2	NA	TGCGCCAGCAGCTTGGCCGGGGGGGGCTACACCTTC	CASSLAGGGYTF
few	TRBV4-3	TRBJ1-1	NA	TGCGCCAGCAGCCAAGATCCGCGAGGGAACCTAGGGGACACTGAAGCTTTCTTT	CASSQDPRGNLGDTEAFF
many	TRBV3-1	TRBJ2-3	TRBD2	TGTGCCAGCAGCGAAGAGCGGGAGGAGACAGATACGCAGTATTTT	CASSEEREETDTQYF
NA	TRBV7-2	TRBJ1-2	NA	TGTGCCAGCAGCCCGACCGGGACACAGAAAGGCTACACCTTC	CASSPTGTQKGYTF
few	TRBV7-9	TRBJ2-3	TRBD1	TGTGCCAGCAGCCTCCAGGGGGCCCGGGACACAGATACGCAGTATTTT	CASSLQGARDTDTQYF
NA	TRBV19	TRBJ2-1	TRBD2	TGTGCCAGTAGTATGAGGACTAGCGGGAGATACAATGAGCAGTTCTTC	CASSMRTSGRYNEQFF
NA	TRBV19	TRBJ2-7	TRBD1	TGTGCCAGTAGTGTGGACCGGGACAGGGGGCCAGAGCAGTACTTC	CASSVDRDRGPEQYF
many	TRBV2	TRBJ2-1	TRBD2	TGTGCCAGCAGTGTCCCCCTAGCGGGGTACAATGAGCAGTTCTTC	CASSVPLAGYNEQFF
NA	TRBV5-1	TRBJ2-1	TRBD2	TGCGCCAGCAGCTTGGTCGGACTAGCGGATGCCTACAATGAGCAGTTCTTC	CASSLVGLADAYNEQFF
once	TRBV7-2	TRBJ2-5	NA	TGTGCCAGCAGCCCCCCTAGCTTCCAAGAGACTCAGTACTTC	CASSPPSFQETQYF
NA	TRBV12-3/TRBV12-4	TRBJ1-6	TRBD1	TGTGCCAGCAGTTCGACAGGGCCCCTCCACTTT	CASSSTGPLHF
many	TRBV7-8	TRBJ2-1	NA	TGTGCCAGCAGCTTAGTAGCAGTAAACTCCTACAATGAGCAGTTCTTC	CASSLVAVNSYNEQFF
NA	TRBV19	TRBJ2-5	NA	TGTGCCAGTAACCGCGAGCCTCAAGAGACCCAGTACTTC	CASNREPQETQYF
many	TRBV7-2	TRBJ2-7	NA	TGTGCCAGCAGGGACGGGTACAGGAGCTCCTACGAGCAGTACTTC	CASRDGYRSSYEQYF
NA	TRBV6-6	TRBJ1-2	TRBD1	TGTGCCAGCAGTTACTCGATGTTATCAGGGGGCCATGGCTACACCTTC	CASSYSMLSGGHGYTF
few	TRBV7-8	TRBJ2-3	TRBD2	TGTGCCAGCAGCTTAAGGGCGGGAGCTTCCTCAAGCACAGATACGCAGTATTTT	CASSLRAGASSSTDTQYF
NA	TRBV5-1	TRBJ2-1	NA	TGCGCCAGCAGCTCAATCATGGGGCGTCGGAGCTCCTACAATGAGCAGTTCTTC	CASSSIMGRRSSYNEQFF
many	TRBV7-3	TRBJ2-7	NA	TGTGCCAGCAGCTGGCGGGACAGAGTCTACGAGCAGTACTTC	CASSWRDRVYEQYF
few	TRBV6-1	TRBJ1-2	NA	TGTGCCAGCAGTGAAGCGGCAGACCTCTTCGGCTACACCTTC	CASSEAADLFGYTF